These 9 T cell receptor beta chains came from one sample sequenced in a study of cytomegalovirus exposure and HLA in healthy donors. Amplification used 60 Vbeta primers and 13 Jbeta primers. The protocol was immunoSEQ multiplex PCR, while the TCRdb copy is restricted to in-frame clones and leaves out a portion. The sample contains 140,000 to 150,000 clones, around 70% of which appear only once. Material for sequencing was PBMCs. The receptor set was obtained from a woman aged 60-70 years in good health and CMV-seropositive.

A few counts support this clone. The chain combines TRBV28 with TRBJ2-1; 11 nucleotides align to TRBD2. V lost 5 bases and J lost 9; bases outside the gene matches: 15. Germline V gives CDR1 MDHEN, CDR2 SYDVKM. This CDR3 spans 17 amino acids. CDR3 in DNA: TGTGCCAGCAGTAATAGCGGGAGGGCCATTCGACGGTCTGAGCAGTTCTTC. This gives the protein CASSNSGRAIRRSEQFF.

This clone was counted between two and nine times. This sequence joins TRBV5-1 and TRBJ1-6; 11 nucleotides line up with TRBD1. Germline V gives CDR1 SGHRS, CDR2 YFSETQ. Losses at the gene ends were 4 bases for V and 10 bases for J; bases not matched to a gene: 7. The CDR3 is made up of 15 amino acids. This CDR3 is CASSLGQGARSPLHF. In DNA, the CDR3 is TGCGCCAGCAGCCTCGGACAGGGGGCACGCTCACCCCTCCACTTT.

The chain combines TRBV5-6 with TRBJ2-5, with D maybe TRBD2 (5 bases). Trimming shortened V by 3 bases and J by 9 bases, and 15 bases separated the two germline ends. This CDR3 comprises 13 residues. Germline CDR1 SGHDT, CDR2 YYEEEE. The CDR3 DNA is TGTGCCAGCAGCTCCGCCGATCGGGGTGCCCAGTACTTC. Translating it yields CASSSADRGAQYF.

Remarks on this clone: This specimen includes other DNA sequences encoding the same CDR3. The V and J genes are TRBV5-1 and TRBJ1-2; 7 positions match TRBD1. CDR1 SGHRS and CDR2 YFSETQ come from the germline V gene. CDR3 length: 14 amino acids. The V gene end was trimmed by 3 bases and the J gene end by 1 base; junction bases not matched to a gene: 3. As DNA, the CDR3 is TGCGCCAGCAGCTCGGGACAGCTTAACTATGGCTACACCTTC. Its protein is CASSSGQLNYGYTF.

This clone turned up a few times. The rearrangement uses TRBV27 and TRBJ2-5, with D possibly being TRBD1 (6 bases). The CDR3 covers 15 residues. Trimming cost V 5 bases and J 0 bases, with 13 bases left between them. Germline CDR1 reads MNHEY; CDR2 reads SMNVEV (reference sequence). The CDR3 DNA is TGTGCCAGCAGTACGACCCGGGACAACCAAGAGACCCAGTACTTC. This encodes CASSTTRDNQETQYF.

V and J are TRBV7-9 and TRBJ2-1; 13 positions agree with TRBD2. The CDR3 is made up of 16 amino acids. Germline CDR1 is SEHNR and CDR2 is FQNEAQ (reference sequence). Trimming removed 5 bases from V and 6 bases from J; junction bases left unmatched: 7. CDR3 in DNA: TGTGCCAGCAGCAGAAGACTAGCGGGAGGCCTCAATGAGCAGTTCTTC. It specifies CASSRRLAGGLNEQFF.

A single count supports this clone. The chain combines TRBV19 with TRBJ1-1; the match to TRBD1 covers 9 bases. Per the germline V gene, CDR1 is LNHDA and CDR2 is SQIVND (reference sequence). The CDR3 sequence is 15 residues long. V lost 4 bases, J lost 3 bases, and 6 bases stayed unmatched. The CDR3 region is CASSTNRGRDTEAFF. In nucleotides, the CDR3 is TGTGCCAGTAGTACAAACAGGGGGCGCGACACTGAAGCTTTCTTT.

The rearrangement joins TRBV6-6 to TRBJ1-1; 12 bases match TRBD1. CDR3 length: 16 residues. Losses at the gene ends were 6 bases for V and 0 bases for J; bases not matched to a gene: 5. Germline V gene lookup returns CDR1 MNHNY and CDR2 SVGAGI (reference sequence). The CDR3 region is CASRGDRGLVNTEAFF. The CDR3 DNA reads as TGTGCCAGCAGAGGGGACAGGGGGCTAGTGAACACTGAAGCTTTCTTT.

This clone was detected only a few times. V gene TRBV11-3 combines with J gene TRBJ2-7; D is possibly TRBD2 (5 bases). Germline CDR1 reads SGHNT; CDR2 reads YENEEA. Between the trimmed V and J ends, which lost 4 bases and 4 bases, there was a span of 14 bases. The CDR3 covers 14 residues. The CDR3 region is CASSSGGSPYEQYF. CDR3 sequence (DNA): TGTGCCAGCAGCTCCGGAGGCAGCCCTTACGAGCAGTACTTC.